This entry lists 27 T cell receptor beta chains sequenced from one sample in a study of cytotoxic CD8 clonotypes in ibrutinib-treated CLL. Generated by immunoSEQ multiplex PCR, the TCRdb table keeps only in-frame clones and is missing some. Here the sample spans 130,000 or so clones, 80% to 90% being singletons. Sequences were derived from PBMCs, sampled after 24 months of ibrutinib treatment. These receptors all come from a human donor with chronic lymphocytic leukemia.

This clone was seen once. The rearrangement links TRBV11-2 to TRBJ2-7, with 10 bases aligning to TRBD2. J was trimmed by 3 bases and V by 4 bases; bases with no gene match: 6. CDR3 size: 15 residues. The germline gives CDR1 SGHAT, CDR2 FQNNGV. CDR3: CASSSGTSELYEQYF. CDR3 sequence (DNA): TGTGCCAGCAGCTCCGGGACTAGCGAGCTCTACGAGCAGTACTTC.

The CDR3 DNA follows: TGTGCCAGCAGCGGTAGGACAGGTCAAGCGGAGACCCAGTACTTC. It encodes CASSGRTGQAETQYF. The V and J genes are TRBV9 and TRBJ2-5; TRBD1 aligns across 7 bases. J was trimmed by 5 bases and V by 3 bases; bases with no gene match: 10. Germline CDR1 reads SGDLS; CDR2 reads YYNGEE. This CDR3 spans 15 amino acids.

The chain uses TRBV11-1 and TRBJ2-5, with D perhaps TRBD1 or TRBD2 (6 bases each). The CDR3 spans 15 residues. Trimming took off 1 base at V and 5 bases at J, with 14 bases between the two ends. Germline assignment: CDR1 SGHAT and CDR2 FQDESV (reference sequence). Written as DNA, the CDR3 is TGTGCCAGCAGCTTAGGCCCGGGGGCAGGGGAGACCCAGTACTTC. Its protein is CASSLGPGAGETQYF. Full variable domain (outside the CDR3, taken from reference TRBV11-1 and TRBJ2-5): EAEVAQSPRYKITEKSQAVAFWCDPISGHATLYWYRQILGQGPELLVQFQDESVVDDSQLPKDRFSAERLKGVDSTLKIQPAELGDSAMYLCASSLGPGAGETQYFGPGTRLLVL.

This rearrangement joins TRBV5-4 to TRBJ1-1; D remains unclear. The CDR3 runs 13 residues. The V gene's germline CDR1 is SGHNT and CDR2 YYREEE (reference sequence). Trimming removed 4 bases at V and 6 bases at J, with 13 bases between. Written as DNA, the CDR3 is TGTGCCAGCAGCCAGGACCCCGAGGCTGAAGCTTTCTTT. Translation: CASSQDPEAEAFF. Full variable domain (remainder filled in from reference TRBV5-4 and TRBJ1-1): ETGVTQSPTHLIKTRGQQVTLRCSSQSGHNTVSWYQQALGQGPQFIFQYYREEENGRGNFPPRFSGLQFPNYSSELNVNALELDDSALYLCASSQDPEAEAFFGQGTRLTVV.

CDR3 bases: TGTGCCAGCAGTTTACCAGGGCCCAGCTCCTACAATGAGCAGTTCTTC. Its translation is CASSLPGPSSYNEQFF. V and J are TRBV27 and TRBJ2-1; D is possibly TRBD1 (5 bases). Germline values: CDR1 MNHEY, CDR2 SMNVEV (reference sequence). V lost 2 bases and J 0 bases, leaving 11 bases between the germline ends. The CDR3 is 16 residues long.

This clone has only one observation. This chain connects TRBV18 to TRBJ2-3; TRBD1 matches at 7 bases. There are 15 residues in the CDR3. Germline V gene sequence: CDR1 KGHSH, CDR2 LQKENI. V dropped 3 bases and J dropped 3; count of bases not matched to a gene: 6. The CDR3 DNA reads TGTGCCAGCTCACCGTACAGGGGATTAACAGATACGCAGTATTTT. Its translation: CASSPYRGLTDTQYF.

This chain links TRBV7-9 with TRBJ2-5; no clear D gene. Germline loops: CDR1 SEHNR, CDR2 FQNEAQ (reference sequence). V lost 5 bases, J lost 5 bases, and 15 bases lay in between. The length of the CDR3 is 14 residues. As DNA, the CDR3 is TGTGCCAGCAGCCTCCCGGGCCCTGGGGAGACCCAGTACTTC. Amino acid sequence: CASSLPGPGETQYF.

This sequence joins TRBV5-1 and TRBJ1-2; TRBD1 agrees at 9 bases. This CDR3 contains 15 residues. Trimming at V came to 0 bases and at J to 4 bases, leaving 4 bases not matched to a gene. CDR1 is SGHRS, CDR2 YFSETQ, per germline. The CDR3 loop is CASSLAGQGIYGYTF. The CDR3 DNA is TGCGCCAGCAGCTTGGCCGGACAGGGGATCTATGGCTACACCTTC. Based on the CDR3 plus reference TRBV5-1 and TRBJ1-2, the full variable domain is KAGVTQTPRYLIKTRGQQVTLSCSPISGHRSVSWYQQTPGQGLQFLFEYFSETQRNKGNFPGRFSGRQFSNSRSEMNVSTLELGDSALYLCASSLAGQGIYGYTFGSGTRLTVV.

The chain recombines TRBV28 with TRBJ2-3; no clear D. The germline V gene has CDR1 MDHEN and CDR2 SYDVKM. Deletions cut 3 bases from V and 4 bases from J, with 11 bases between. This CDR3 has 14 residues. CDR3 in DNA: TGTGCCAGCAGTTTTGCTCAGGTCCCAGATACGCAGTATTTT. It encodes CASSFAQVPDTQYF.

This clone was seen more than once but under ten times. The J gene is TRBJ2-3, the V gene TRBV4-3; D is uncertain. Germline assignment: CDR1 LGHNA and CDR2 YSLEER. This CDR3 region has 16 residues. V lost 0 bases to trimming and J lost 0 bases, with 10 bases between them. CDR3 sequence reads: CASSQDLTTSTDTQYF. In nucleotides, the CDR3 is TGCGCCAGCAGCCAAGATCTAACCACAAGCACAGATACGCAGTATTTT.

This clone was recorded once. The J gene is TRBJ1-5, the V gene TRBV19; weak D call: TRBD1 (5 bases). CDR3 length: 13 residues. With 7 bases removed from V and 3 bases from J, the gap between germline ends came to 10 bases. The V gene's germline CDR1 is LNHDA and CDR2 SQIVND (reference sequence). In DNA form, the CDR3 reads TGTGCCAGTATTGAGGGGTACAATCAGCCCCAGCATTTT. The encoded protein is CASIEGYNQPQHF. Filled out from reference TRBV19 and TRBJ1-5, the complete variable domain reads DGGITQSPKYLFRKEGQNVTLSCEQNLNHDAMYWYRQDPGQGLRLIYYSQIVNDFQKGDIAEGYSVSREKKESFPLTVTSAQKNPTAFYLCASIEGYNQPQHFGDGTRLSIL.

V is TRBV9 and J is TRBJ2-1, with D possibly TRBD1 on 5 matching bases. V was shortened by 3 bases and J by 3 bases, with 10 bases between the two germline ends. The CDR3 sequence is 14 residues long. Germline CDR1 reads SGDLS; CDR2 reads YYNGEE. The CDR3 loop is CASSGGAGYNEQFF. CDR3 coding DNA: TGTGCCAGCAGCGGTGGGGCAGGCTACAATGAGCAGTTCTTC.

This clone was observed a single time. The chain employs TRBV7-9 and TRBJ2-3, with 10 bases fitting TRBD2. In germline, CDR1 is SEHNR, CDR2 FQNEAQ (reference sequence). There are 14 residues in the CDR3. The ends lost 5 bases at V and 5 bases at J; junction bases unmatched: 4. The CDR3 spells CASSASGRGDTQYF. CDR3 in DNA: TGTGCCAGCAGCGCGAGCGGGAGGGGAGATACGCAGTATTTT.

The V gene is TRBV7-2, the J gene TRBJ1-4; D might be TRBD1 (6 bases). V lost 3 bases and J 1 base, leaving 12 bases between the germline ends. CDR3 size: 16 residues. From germline, CDR1 is SGHTA and CDR2 FQGNSA. The CDR3 sequence is CASSFQGQGTNEKLFF. CDR3 nucleotide sequence: TGTGCCAGCAGCTTTCAGGGGCAGGGAACTAATGAAAAACTGTTTTTT.

The chain couples TRBV2 to TRBJ1-2, with TRBD1 identical over 8 bases. Trimming cost V 7 bases and J 2 bases; bases outside gene matches: 6. This CDR3 comprises 14 residues. The germline CDR1 and CDR2 sequences are SNHLY and FYNNEI. The CDR3 loop reads CASTWTGTNYGYTF. DNA of the CDR3: TGTGCCAGCACCTGGACAGGGACGAACTATGGCTACACCTTC.

The chain links TRBV7-9 to TRBJ1-2; D may be TRBD1 (6 bases). The CDR3 totals 15 residues. V lost 2 bases and J 5 bases, leaving 15 bases between the germline ends. CDR1 is SEHNR and CDR2 is FQNEAQ in the germline V gene (reference sequence). CDR3 amino acids: CASSLILNQGYGYTF. The CDR3 region has the DNA TGTGCCAGCAGCTTAATCCTTAATCAGGGGTATGGCTACACCTTC.

The rearrangement links TRBV18 to TRBJ2-3; D is undetermined. Germline loops: CDR1 KGHSH, CDR2 LQKENI. The V and J ends lost 3 bases and 2 bases respectively, with 9 bases between them. This CDR3 has 14 residues. The CDR3 region has the DNA TGTGCCAGCTCACCCTTGACCCCCACAGATACGCAGTATTTT. Amino acid sequence: CASSPLTPTDTQYF.

This chain links TRBV28 with TRBJ1-2; 9 bases map to TRBD1. This CDR3 spans 16 amino acids. CDR1 and CDR2 from the germline V gene are MDHEN and SYDVKM. V lost 4 bases to trimming and J lost 2 bases; unmatched junction nucleotides: 8. DNA for the CDR3: TGTGCCAGCAGTTCCCCTTTCGGGACAGGGAACTATGGCTACACCTTC. This gives the protein CASSSPFGTGNYGYTF.

V is TRBV15 and J is TRBJ1-1, with D maybe TRBD1 (6 bases). Trimming shortened V by 4 bases and J by 2 bases, and 23 bases separated the two germline ends. The CDR3 contains 18 residues. The germline V gene has CDR1 LNHNV and CDR2 YYDKDF (reference sequence). The CDR3 DNA reads as TGTGCCACCAGCAATTTGCCCCGGGAACAGGGCGCCAACACTGAAGCTTTCTTT. Encoded protein: CATSNLPREQGANTEAFF.

This clone was recorded only once. The V call is TRBV5-6, the J call TRBJ1-1; perhaps TRBD1 as D (6 bases). Germline CDR1 reads SGHDT; CDR2 reads YYEEEE. CDR3 length: 16 residues. Trimming stripped 2 bases from V and 5 bases from J, with 19 bases between. The CDR3 sequence is CASSFLIEGQGTEAFF. The DNA of the CDR3 is TGTGCCAGCAGCTTCCTGATTGAGGGGCAGGGGACTGAAGCTTTCTTT.

J is TRBJ2-3 and V is TRBV6-4; D is unresolved. V was trimmed by 4 bases and J by 4 bases, leaving 12 bases between them. CDR1 MRHNA and CDR2 SNTAGT come from the germline V gene. This CDR3 region has 14 residues. The DNA of the CDR3 is TGTGCCAGCAGTGTTAGGGCCACTTCAGATACGCAGTATTTT. This encodes CASSVRATSDTQYF.

This sequence joins TRBV28 and TRBJ2-7; TRBD2 aligns across 13 bases. Germline CDR1 reads MDHEN; CDR2 reads SYDVKM. The trim removed 5 bases at V and 4 bases at J, leaving 8 bases unmatched. The CDR3 runs 16 residues. The CDR3 DNA reads TGTGCCAGCAGTCCATCGACTAGCGGGAGGAATTACGAGCAGTACTTC. Its protein product is CASSPSTSGRNYEQYF. The full variable domain, completed using reference TRBV28 and TRBJ2-7, is DVKVTQSSRYLVKRTGEKVFLECVQDMDHENMFWYRQDPGLGLRLIYFSYDVKMKEKGDIPEGYSVSREKKERFSLILESASTNQTSMYLCASSPSTSGRNYEQYFGPGTRLTVT.

V usage is TRBV7-2 and J usage is TRBJ2-7; possible D gene TRBD2, 6 bases. V dropped 1 base and J dropped 0 bases, with 13 bases sitting between them. Germline V CDR1 and CDR2: SGHTA, FQGNSA. The CDR3 totals 16 residues. The CDR3 here is CASSLVGGGSSYEQYF. As DNA, the CDR3 is TGTGCCAGCAGCTTAGTCGGGGGAGGTAGCTCCTACGAGCAGTACTTC. The whole variable domain, filled in from reference TRBV7-2 and TRBJ2-7, reads GAGVSQSPSNKVTEKGKDVELRCDPISGHTALYWYRQSLGQGLEFLIYFQGNSAPDKSGLPSDRFSAERTGGSVSTLTIQRTQQEDSAVYLCASSLVGGGSSYEQYFGPGTRLTVT.

This chain uses TRBV9 with TRBJ2-1; D is uncertain. With 2 bases removed from V and 3 bases from J, the gap between germline ends came to 9 bases. Per the germline V gene, CDR1 is SGDLS and CDR2 is YYNGEE. The length of the CDR3 is 14 residues. The CDR3 spells CASSVGGVYNEQFF. The CDR3 bases are TGTGCCAGCAGCGTGGGCGGAGTCTACAATGAGCAGTTCTTC.

V is TRBV28 and J is TRBJ2-7; no clear D. V lost 3 bases to trimming and J lost 6 bases, with 3 bases between them. There are 10 residues in the CDR3. CDR1 is MDHEN and CDR2 is SYDVKM in the germline V gene. As DNA, the CDR3 is TGTGCCAGCAGTTTTACCGAGCAGTACTTC. Protein product: CASSFTEQYF.

J is TRBJ2-7 and V is TRBV27, with TRBD2 matching 11 bases. The germline gives CDR1 MNHEY, CDR2 SMNVEV (reference sequence). The trim removed 6 bases at V and 3 bases at J, leaving 7 bases unmatched. This CDR3 is 15 amino acids long. Here the CDR3 reads CASSETLAGVYEQYF. The CDR3 region has the DNA TGTGCCAGCAGCGAAACACTAGCGGGAGTCTACGAGCAGTACTTC.

CDR3 sequence reads: CASSVGTPSYEQYF. CDR3 sequence (DNA): TGTGCCAGCAGTGTCGGGACCCCAAGCTACGAGCAGTACTTC. The rearrangement uses TRBV2 and TRBJ2-7; D possibly uses TRBD1 or TRBD2 (5 bases each). CDR1 is SNHLY and CDR2 is FYNNEI in the germline V gene. This CDR3 is built from 14 residues. V lost 4 bases and J 3 bases, leaving 13 bases between the germline ends.